Here is one T cell receptor beta chain with its context. Its antigen remains unidentified. The donors were in the roughly 110-subject validation cohort, distinct from the approximately 670-subject first cohort. Assay: immunoSEQ multiplex PCR; the TCRdb copy retains only in-frame clones and omits some. The table lists fewer than 100,000 clones, roughly 88% of them singletons. This record belongs to a study of cytomegalovirus exposure and HLA in healthy donors. Looking at the study overall: The same platform was used for the 100 to 150 validation repertoires and the approximately 700 first-cohort repertoires, a later analysis reported. Study findings and constraints: Cytomegalovirus status, reportedly, was diagnosed with high specificity and sensitivity by the classifier.

Sequenced input: PBMCs. This TCR was recovered from a man aged 30 to 39 in good health and CMV-seronegative.

The CDR3 nucleotides read TGTGCCAGCTCACCCCCTCTTCCCTACGAGCAGTACTTC. It encodes CASSPPLPYEQYF. This rearrangement joins TRBV18 to TRBJ2-7, with D uncertain. In germline, CDR1 is KGHSH, CDR2 LQKENI. Trimming took off 3 bases at V and 2 bases at J, with 8 bases between the two ends. CDR3 size: 13 residues.